This T cell receptor (beta chain) is drawn from a study of T cell repertoires in cytomegalovirus infection. Points from the study as a whole: CMV-specific HLA-C-restricted TCR beta clonotypes dominated the ex vivo response.

Concerning this clonotype: The antigen is undetermined.

TCRdb reanalysed the reads using MiXCR and keeps one entry per CDR3 protein. The sample records over 450,000 distinct CDR3 sequences, around 11% being singletons. The sequence was obtained from a human donor in good health (CMV status not recorded). Some clones in this sample may be carry-over from other donors' samples. The specimen was PBMCs.

CDR3 nucleotide sequence: TGTGCCACCAGTGGCCCTGGGGTAGCGGCGAAGCCGAACACCGGGGAGCTGTTTTTT. Encoded protein: CATSGPGVAAKPNTGELFF. The chain carries TRBV24-1 and TRBJ2-2, with a tentative D call TRBD2 (6 bases). Per germline, CDR1 KGHDR and CDR2 SFDVKD. Trimming stripped 5 bases from V and 0 bases from J, with 21 bases between. The length of the CDR3 is 19 residues.